Listed below are T cell receptor beta chains from one sample, sequenced in a study of T cell clusters in autoimmune cytopenias. TCRdb re-called the multiplex PCR reads; one entry per CDR3 protein, DNA not given. The sample's table shows more than 13,000 distinct CDR3 sequences. Sequenced: peripheral blood. Every receptor here comes from a human donor with an autoimmune cytopenia or autoimmune hepatitis (not recorded which). CDR3s include the opening cysteine and the closing phenylalanine or tryptophan. Fields, in order: V gene, CDR3 length, J gene, clone size, CDR3 protein. A row's size may be missing; if present it is once, few, many or a size class.

TRBV12-3/TRBV12-4	15	TRBJ2-1	.	CASRIRGSSYNEQFF
TRBV5-5	16	TRBJ2-3	.	CASSLSGVGFTDTQYF
TRBV6-5	15	TRBJ2-3	.	CASSYRGLAPNTQYF
TRBV7-2	15	TRBJ2-7	.	CASSLDPRGAYEQYF
TRBV20-1	13	TRBJ1-2	.	CSAPTGIDYGYTF
TRBV19	15	TRBJ1-2	medium-sized	CASSIGQGLDYGYTF
TRBV15	16	TRBJ2-7	.	CATSRAGLVAPYEQYF
TRBV6-4	12	TRBJ1-2	.	CASREGSYGYTF
TRBV7-9	17	TRBJ1-4	.	CASSARYRSDRDEKLFF
TRBV7-6	14	TRBJ1-4	.	CASKDSGLNEKLFF
TRBV4-2	16	TRBJ1-6	.	CASSQDTGTGGTPLHF
TRBV12-3/TRBV12-4	14	TRBJ1-1	.	CASSLGLRNTEAFF
TRBV19	15	TRBJ2-2	.	CASSRFSGSTGELFF
TRBV5-4	14	TRBJ1-2	.	CASSFRTGTYGYTF
TRBV29-1	11	TRBJ1-1	medium-sized	CSVAPGHEAFF
TRBV6-1	15	TRBJ1-5	.	CASSGRGGGSQPQHF
TRBV7-9	13	TRBJ2-3	.	CASSPPGADTQYF
TRBV6-5	11	TRBJ2-7	.	CASSYNYEQYF
TRBV6-6	15	TRBJ2-6	.	CASRLDSSGANVLTF
TRBV5-6	16	TRBJ1-2	.	CASSLVPFGANYGYTF
TRBV10-3	14	TRBJ1-2	.	CAISESGPSYGYTF
TRBV6-1	16	TRBJ2-2	.	CASSEAPGVITGELFF